The present T cell receptor (beta chain) was sequenced within a study of cytomegalovirus exposure and HLA in healthy donors. Study-wide findings and caveats: Researchers reported that a few CMV-associated chains were confirmed in vitro as CMV antigen-specific.

The assay was immunoSEQ multiplex PCR, and TCRdb's table has in-frame clones only and misses some. The repertoire holds about 110,000 clones, with about 94% as singletons. This clone has just one count. Its cognate antigen is unknown. Sample: PBMCs. The TCR originated in a woman between 18 and 29 years old in good health and CMV-seronegative.

The DNA of the CDR3 is TGTGCCAGCAGTCGAGACAGGGGGTTAAAGAATGAGCAGTTCTTC. This gives the protein CASSRDRGLKNEQFF. The chain links TRBV6-5 to TRBJ2-1; 9 bases are a match to TRBD1. The V gene's germline CDR1 is MNHEY and CDR2 SVGAGI. This CDR3 is built from 15 residues. The V segment lost 5 bases and the J segment 7 bases; nucleotides outside the gene matches: 9.